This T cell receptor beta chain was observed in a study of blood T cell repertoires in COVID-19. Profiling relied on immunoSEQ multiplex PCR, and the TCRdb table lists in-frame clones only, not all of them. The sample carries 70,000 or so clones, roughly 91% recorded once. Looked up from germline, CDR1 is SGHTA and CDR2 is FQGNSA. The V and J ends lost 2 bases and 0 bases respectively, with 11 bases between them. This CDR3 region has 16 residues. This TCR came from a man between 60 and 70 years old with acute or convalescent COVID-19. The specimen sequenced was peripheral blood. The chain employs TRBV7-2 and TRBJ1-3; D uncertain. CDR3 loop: CASSLTVGLSGNTIYF. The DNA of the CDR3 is TGTGCCAGCAGCTTAACCGTCGGTCTCTCTGGAAACACCATATATTTT.